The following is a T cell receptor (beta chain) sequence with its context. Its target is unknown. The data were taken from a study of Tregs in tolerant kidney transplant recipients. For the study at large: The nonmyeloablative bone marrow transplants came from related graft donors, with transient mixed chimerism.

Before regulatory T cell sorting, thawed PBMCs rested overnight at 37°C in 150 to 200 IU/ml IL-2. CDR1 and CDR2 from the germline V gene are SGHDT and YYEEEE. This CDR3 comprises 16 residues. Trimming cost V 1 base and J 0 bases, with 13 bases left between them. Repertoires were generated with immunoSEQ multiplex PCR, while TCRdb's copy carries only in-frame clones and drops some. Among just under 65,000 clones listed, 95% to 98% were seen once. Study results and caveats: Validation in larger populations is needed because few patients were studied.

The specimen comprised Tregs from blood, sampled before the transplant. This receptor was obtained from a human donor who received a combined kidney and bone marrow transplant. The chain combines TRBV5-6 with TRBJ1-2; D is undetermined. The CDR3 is CASSLSGSYTNYGYTF. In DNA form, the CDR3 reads TGTGCCAGCAGCTTGTCTGGCAGTTACACTAACTATGGCTACACCTTC.